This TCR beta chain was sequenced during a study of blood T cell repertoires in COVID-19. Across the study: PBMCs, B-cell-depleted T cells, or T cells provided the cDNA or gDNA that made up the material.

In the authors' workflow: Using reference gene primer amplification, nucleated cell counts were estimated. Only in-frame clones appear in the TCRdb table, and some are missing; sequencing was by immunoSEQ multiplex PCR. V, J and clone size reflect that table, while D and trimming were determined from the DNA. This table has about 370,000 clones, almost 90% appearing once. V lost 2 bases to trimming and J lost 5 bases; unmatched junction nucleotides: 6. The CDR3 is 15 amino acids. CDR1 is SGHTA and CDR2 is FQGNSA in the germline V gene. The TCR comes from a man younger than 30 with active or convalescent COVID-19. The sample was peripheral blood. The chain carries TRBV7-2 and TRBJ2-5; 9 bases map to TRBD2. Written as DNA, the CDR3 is TGTGCCAGCAGCTTAAAAGCGGGGGGTGGGGAGACCCAGTACTTC. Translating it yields CASSLKAGGGETQYF.